This T cell receptor beta chain was recorded in a study of blood T cell repertoires in COVID-19. The V end lost 3 bases, the J end lost 7 bases, and 9 bases lay between the germline ends. The CDR3 contains 13 residues. Per the germline V gene, CDR1 is LGHNT and CDR2 is FRNRAP. Original processing methods: It was from reference gene primer amplification that nucleated cell counts were estimated. Sequencing was performed with immunoSEQ multiplex PCR; in TCRdb, only in-frame clones are kept and a portion is missing. Clone size and the V and J calls come from that table; the DNA yielded D and trimming. The data contain approximately 140,000 clones, roughly 87% of them seen just once; the ten biggest clones take up approximately 4.1%.

The sample taken for sequencing was peripheral blood. This rearrangement joins TRBV12-5 to TRBJ1-4; tentatively, D is TRBD1 (6 bases). This TCR came from a woman aged 60-75 years with active or convalescent COVID-19. The CDR3 protein is CASGLQGAEKLFF. In DNA, the CDR3 is TGTGCTAGTGGTTTACAGGGTGCTGAAAAACTGTTTTTT.